Here is one T cell receptor beta chain with its context. Its antigen is undetermined. This specimen comes from a study of T cell responses to AZD1222 COVID-19 vaccine. Broader study findings: Epitopes outside B.1.351 and B.1.1.7 mutated regions reportedly drew nearly half of spike TCRs. Most donors were white British, females outnumbered males, and clonal diversity was possibly underestimated.

Trimming pared 4 bases from V and 0 bases from J, leaving 10 bases between. Germline V gene lookup returns CDR1 SGHRS and CDR2 YFSETQ. The CDR3 is 14 residues long. The protocol was immunoSEQ multiplex PCR, while the TCRdb copy is restricted to in-frame clones and leaves out a portion. The data hold over 150,000 clones, with about nine tenths observed a single time. The TCR originated in an adult in good health. Specimen: peripheral blood, collected on day 0 of AZD1222 vaccination. The chain is built from TRBV5-1 and TRBJ1-2; D is uncertain. The CDR3 nucleotides are TGCGCCAGCAGCCCCCCCGGACCTAACTATGGCTACACCTTC. It encodes CASSPPGPNYGYTF.